Below are 28 T cell receptor beta chains sequenced from a single sample in a study of shared clonotypes between healthy human individuals. Only CD45RO-negative cells positively selected for CCR7 counted as naive CD8 cells, so terminally differentiated effector memory CD45RA+ cells were excluded. Profiling relied on immunoSEQ multiplex PCR, and the TCRdb table lists in-frame clones only, not all of them. The sample contains 2 million or so clones, approximately 94% of which appear only once. Sequencing was carried out using naive CD8+ T cells sorted from blood. These receptors all come from a young man in good health.

The rearrangement joins TRBV5-4 to TRBJ1-1; D gene unclear. CDR3 size: 14 residues. Between the trimmed V and J ends, which lost 2 bases and 4 bases, there was a span of 12 bases. CDR1 is SGHNT, CDR2 YYREEE, per germline (reference sequence). The CDR3 here is CASSFWQEGTEAFF. The CDR3 coding sequence is TGTGCCAGCAGCTTCTGGCAGGAAGGCACTGAAGCTTTCTTT.

The chain is built from TRBV4-1 and TRBJ2-3, with 8 bases matching TRBD2. The CDR3 extends over 15 amino acids. The V gene's germline CDR1 is MGHRA and CDR2 YSYEKL. The trim removed 4 bases at V and 3 bases at J, leaving 6 bases unmatched. CDR3: CASSLRGDLTDTQYF. CDR3 coding DNA: TGCGCCAGCAGCCTGCGGGGGGATCTGACAGATACGCAGTATTTT.

This clone showed up just once. The J gene is TRBJ1-4, the V gene TRBV5-1; D not certain. V lost 0 bases, J lost 4 bases, and 13 bases lay in between. The length of the CDR3 is 16 residues. Germline CDR1 SGHRS, CDR2 YFSETQ. CDR3 DNA sequence: TGCGCCAGCAGCTTGGATGGGCAGAGCCTTAATGAAAAACTGTTTTTT. This sequence encodes CASSLDGQSLNEKLFF.

The V call is TRBV30, the J call TRBJ2-4, with no clear D. V was cut by 5 bases and J by 0 bases, with 11 bases left in between. CDR3 length equals 14 residues. The germline V gene encodes CDR1 GTSNPN and CDR2 SVGIG (reference sequence). The CDR3 DNA reads as TGTGCCTGGGGCATGTACCTAGCCAAAAACATTCAGTACTTC. This encodes CAWGMYLAKNIQYF.

The sample holds one count of this clone. The gene calls are TRBV7-2 and TRBJ1-5; D might be TRBD1 (5 bases). The CDR3 length is 16 residues. Germline loops: CDR1 SGHTA, CDR2 FQGNSA. V shed 5 bases and J shed 7 bases, with 21 bases lying between them. In DNA, the CDR3 is TGTGCCAGCAGCCCCGTGGGGGGAGGGACCGGACAGCCCCAGCATTTT. Amino acids: CASSPVGGGTGQPQHF. The full variable domain, in which reference TRBV7-2 and TRBJ1-5 provide the parts outside the CDR3, is GAGVSQSPSNKVTEKGKDVELRCDPISGHTALYWYRQSLGQGLEFLIYFQGNSAPDKSGLPSDRFSAERTGGSVSTLTIQRTQQEDSAVYLCASSPVGGGTGQPQHFGDGTRLSIL.

The chain has TRBV5-6 and TRBJ2-2; 9 bases fit TRBD1. The V segment lost 1 base and the J segment 5 bases; nucleotides outside the gene matches: 3. This CDR3 is built from 15 residues. Germline V gives CDR1 SGHDT, CDR2 YYEEEE. The CDR3 is CASSLWDRATGELFF. The CDR3 nucleotides are TGTGCCAGCAGCTTGTGGGACAGGGCAACCGGGGAGCTGTTTTTT.

The J gene is TRBJ2-4, the V gene TRBV5-6, with a tentative D call TRBD1 (6 bases). From germline, CDR1 is SGHDT and CDR2 YYEEEE. V gave up 4 bases and J gave up 0 bases, with 8 bases separating them. This CDR3 has 14 residues. The CDR3 DNA follows: TGTGCCAGCAGCCGAGGGGGAGCCAAAAACATTCAGTACTTC. Translation gives CASSRGGAKNIQYF.

V usage is TRBV5-6 and J usage is TRBJ1-2; 7 bases line up with TRBD1. The CDR3 totals 15 residues. Per the germline V gene, CDR1 is SGHDT and CDR2 is YYEEEE. The J segment lost 0 bases and the V segment lost 2 bases, leaving 4 bases of the junction unmatched. The CDR3 protein is CASSFPTGPNYGYTF. The CDR3 region has the DNA TGTGCCAGCAGCTTCCCGACAGGGCCTAACTATGGCTACACCTTC.

This clone was counted between two and nine times. Other DNA sequences in this sample translate to the same CDR3. The CDR3 loop is CASSFGAGELFF. Written as DNA, the CDR3 is TGTGCCAGCAGCTTTGGGGCCGGGGAGCTGTTTTTT. V gene TRBV7-9 combines with J gene TRBJ2-2; D is ambiguous. This CDR3 region has 12 residues. Trimming stripped 3 bases from V and 6 bases from J, with 5 bases between. The germline gives CDR1 SEHNR, CDR2 FQNEAQ (reference sequence).

The rearrangement links TRBV7-9 to TRBJ1-2, with D possibly TRBD1 on 5 matching bases. CDR1 is SEHNR, CDR2 FQNEAQ, per germline (reference sequence). V was cut by 3 bases and J by 8 bases, with 10 bases left in between. The CDR3 covers 12 residues. DNA of the CDR3: TGTGCCAGCAGCTTTGAGGGGCCGGGCTACACCTTC. This codes for CASSFEGPGYTF.

The J gene is TRBJ1-1, the V gene TRBV4-1; possible D gene TRBD1, 6 bases. Germline V gene sequence: CDR1 MGHRA, CDR2 YSYEKL. The CDR3 runs to 15 residues. V was pared by 1 base and J by 0 bases, with 9 bases between. The CDR3 region is CASSQATGLNTEAFF. The CDR3 nucleotides are TGCGCCAGCAGCCAAGCAACAGGGTTGAACACTGAAGCTTTCTTT.

The chain is built from TRBV7-3 and TRBJ2-3; no clear D gene. Germline CDR1 reads SGHTA; CDR2 reads FQGTGA. The CDR3 totals 14 residues. Trimming removed 2 bases from V and 4 bases from J, with 10 bases in between. This chain's CDR3 is CASSLYLDADTQYF. The CDR3 coding sequence is TGTGCCAGCAGCTTATATCTAGATGCAGATACGCAGTATTTT.

The genes are TRBV10-2 and TRBJ2-5, with D perhaps matching TRBD1 (5 bases). Trimming left V 1 base short and J 5 bases short, with 11 bases between. The germline CDR1 and CDR2 sequences are WSHSY and SAAADI. The CDR3 consists of 14 residues. The CDR3: CASSEWQGWETQYF. The DNA for the CDR3 is TGCGCCAGCAGTGAGTGGCAGGGCTGGGAGACCCAGTACTTC.

V usage is TRBV4-1 and J usage is TRBJ2-3; 7 bases match TRBD2. This CDR3 is 20 amino acids long. Germline lookup yields CDR1 MGHRA and CDR2 YSYEKL. J was trimmed by 0 bases and V by 4 bases; bases with no gene match: 19. The CDR3 is CASSPGTALAEETSTDTQYF. In DNA form, the CDR3 reads TGCGCCAGCAGCCCGGGTACCGCTCTAGCGGAAGAAACTAGCACAGATACGCAGTATTTT.

This clone was seen only once. The rearrangement joins TRBV7-9 to TRBJ2-1; the match to TRBD1 covers 9 bases. The trim removed 4 bases at V and 4 bases at J, leaving 8 bases unmatched. The V gene's germline CDR1 is SEHNR and CDR2 FQNEAQ (reference sequence). The CDR3 runs to 16 residues. The CDR3 reads CASSYRDRASYNEQFF. The CDR3 nucleotides read TGTGCCAGCAGCTACCGGGACAGGGCCTCTTACAATGAGCAGTTCTTC.

The chain employs TRBV19 and TRBJ2-3; 11 bases fit TRBD2. The CDR3 length is 15 residues. Unmatched junction bases numbered 2, after V lost 6 bases and J lost 0 bases. Germline-derived CDR1 and CDR2 are LNHDA and SQIVND (reference sequence). CDR3 sequence (DNA): TGTGCCAGTAGGGTAGCGGGGGGGAGCACAGATACGCAGTATTTT. Translating it yields CASRVAGGSTDTQYF.

This chain joins TRBV5-5 and TRBJ2-7; D is unclear. The germline V and J ends were trimmed by 1 base and 2 bases, with 13 bases remaining between them. The CDR3 totals 15 residues. In germline, CDR1 is SGHKS, CDR2 YYEKEE (reference sequence). The DNA of the CDR3 is TGTGCCAGCAGCTTGTCTCATCGAGGACCCTACGAGCAGTACTTC. It is translated as CASSLSHRGPYEQYF.

This clone was counted a single time. This chain joins TRBV28 and TRBJ1-5; D may be TRBD1 (5 bases). Trimming took off 2 bases at V and 0 bases at J, with 14 bases between the two ends. Germline V CDR1 and CDR2: MDHEN, SYDVKM. The CDR3 length is 17 residues. CDR3 nucleotide sequence: TGTGCCAGCAGTTTACGAGGGGCGGCATATAGCAATCAGCCCCAGCATTTT. Translated, it gives CASSLRGAAYSNQPQHF.

In its sample, this clone was seen once. The chain uses TRBV4-1 and TRBJ2-6, with 9 nucleotides matching TRBD2. The ends lost 0 bases at V and 4 bases at J; junction bases unmatched: 7. The CDR3 extends over 18 amino acids. Germline CDR1 reads MGHRA; CDR2 reads YSYEKL. In DNA form, the CDR3 reads TGCGCCAGCAGCCAAGAGGGACTAGCTGCTGCCGGGGCCAACGTCCTGACTTTC. This gives the protein CASSQEGLAAAGANVLTF.

Concerning this clone itself: No conserved phenylalanine or tryptophan is present at the end of the CDR3, so a read error is the likely explanation. The limits of the CDR3 on the DNA are not certain, so only TCRdb's listed CDR3 is given. The chain has TRBV6-4 and TRBJ2-3; the table's D call, TRBD1, was not checked against the DNA. The CDR3 has 11 amino acids, counting both end residues. CDR1 is MRHNA, CDR2 SNTAGT, per germline. CDR3 amino acids: CASSDLWTGKE.

This chain links TRBV18 with TRBJ2-1; TRBD1 might be the D (6 bases). The V end lost 4 bases, the J end lost 8 bases, and 21 bases lay between the germline ends. The CDR3 is made up of 16 amino acids. Germline V lookup: CDR1 KGHSH, CDR2 LQKENI. For the CDR3, the DNA is TGTGCCAGCTCACTGGGGTGGGAACAGGGTGACGATGAGCAGTTCTTC. Its translation: CASSLGWEQGDDEQFF.

The chain has TRBV7-8 and TRBJ2-7; perhaps TRBD1 as D (5 bases). The CDR3 is made up of 13 amino acids. Trimming removed 4 bases from V and 1 base from J, with 8 bases in between. CDR1 and CDR2 (germline): SGHVS, FQNEAQ. The CDR3 sequence is CASSSAGSYEQYF. The CDR3 DNA sequence: TGTGCCAGCAGCTCCGCAGGGTCCTACGAGCAGTACTTC.

This chain links TRBV5-6 with TRBJ1-2; possibly TRBD1 for D (6 bases). Per the germline V gene, CDR1 is SGHDT and CDR2 is YYEEEE. V shed 3 bases and J shed 7 bases, with 19 bases lying between them. CDR3 size: 15 residues. Here the CDR3 reads CASSSGGAAFGGYTF. In DNA, the CDR3 is TGTGCCAGCAGCTCCGGGGGCGCAGCCTTCGGTGGCTACACCTTC.

This rearrangement joins TRBV11-2 to TRBJ2-7; no firm D call. The CDR3 consists of 11 residues. Germline CDR1 reads SGHAT; CDR2 reads FQNNGV. V lost 0 bases and J lost 10, with 7 bases in between. CDR3 bases: TGTGCCAGCAGCTTAGAAATCATCCAGTACTTC. It translates to CASSLEIIQYF.

This clone was counted a single time. This sequence joins TRBV9 and TRBJ1-5; 7 positions agree with TRBD1. CDR3 length: 15 amino acids. The ends lost 0 bases at V and 4 bases at J; junction bases unmatched: 4. Germline values: CDR1 SGDLS, CDR2 YYNGEE. CDR3 sequence reads: CASSVGDSQNQPQHF. DNA for the CDR3: TGTGCCAGCAGCGTAGGGGACAGCCAAAATCAGCCCCAGCATTTT. The full variable domain, its missing parts supplied by reference TRBV9 and TRBJ1-5, is DSGVTQTPKHLITATGQRVTLRCSPRSGDLSVYWYQQSLDQGLQFLIQYYNGEERAKGNILERFSAQQFPDLHSELNLSSLELGDSALYFCASSVGDSQNQPQHFGDGTRLSIL.

The gene calls are TRBV28 and TRBJ2-2; 7 bases line up with TRBD2. Germline assignment: CDR1 MDHEN and CDR2 SYDVKM. Unmatched junction bases numbered 6, after V lost 7 bases and J lost 4 bases. CDR3 length equals 14 residues. The CDR3: CASNWSGGTGELFF. CDR3 sequence (DNA): TGTGCCAGCAATTGGTCGGGGGGCACCGGGGAGCTGTTTTTT.

The chain uses TRBV6-5 and TRBJ2-5; TRBD1 matches at 11 bases. The CDR3 extends over 16 amino acids. The trim removed 4 bases at V and 2 bases at J, leaving 6 bases unmatched. CDR1 MNHEY and CDR2 SVGAGI come from the germline V gene. CDR3 region: CASSWHGTGGQETQYF. The CDR3 coding sequence is TGTGCCAGCAGTTGGCACGGGACAGGGGGGCAAGAGACCCAGTACTTC.

The gene calls are TRBV30 and TRBJ1-1; the D gene is possibly TRBD1 (6 bases). Trimming shortened V by 4 bases and J by 12 bases, and 18 bases separated the two germline ends. Germline CDR1 GTSNPN, CDR2 SVGIG (reference sequence). This CDR3 is built from 12 residues. The CDR3 DNA reads TGTGCCTGGACCCCAGGAGGGGACAAATCTTTCTTT. Translating it yields CAWTPGGDKSFF.